A selection of T cell receptor beta chains follows, all from one sample in a study of T-cell reconstitution after alpha-beta-depleted transplantation in children. TCRdb itself ran the PCR reads through MiXCR, one entry per CDR3 protein. Among a few hundred thousand distinct CDR3 sequences listed, 27% were seen once. This specimen was PBMCs, taken before TCRalphabeta/CD19-depleted stem cell transplant. The source of these receptors is a boy younger than two with Wiskott-Aldrich syndrome, due to receive a stem cell transplant. CDR3s include the opening cysteine and the closing phenylalanine or tryptophan. The D gene is left open where the match is weak. Clone sizes are given selectively: once, few, many, or a class where the clone is expanded.

j_gene,abundance,d_gene,v_gene,CDR3aa,CDR3nt
TRBJ2-1,.,.,TRBV2,CASGGLTNNEQFF,TGTGCCAGCGGGGGGCTCACAAACAATGAGCAGTTCTTC
TRBJ2-1,many,TRBD2,TRBV5-1,CASSPTSGMYNEQFF,TGCGCCAGCAGCCCGACTAGCGGGATGTACAATGAGCAGTTCTTC
TRBJ2-5,.,.,TRBV2,CASRAFQETQYF,TGTGCCAGCAGGGCCTTCCAAGAGACCCAGTACTTC
TRBJ2-1,few,TRBD2,TRBV27,CASSLPRLAGGYNEQFF,TGTGCCAGCAGTTTACCCCGACTAGCGGGAGGCTACAATGAGCAGTTCTTC
TRBJ2-1,.,TRBD2,TRBV14,CASSSKISASGHPYNEQFF,TGTGCCAGCAGCTCCAAGATCTCCGCTAGCGGGCATCCTTACAATGAGCAGTTCTTC
TRBJ1-5,few,TRBD1,TRBV12-3/TRBV12-4,CASSLLGQVGNQPQHF,TGTGCCAGCAGTTTGCTGGGACAGGTTGGAAATCAGCCCCAGCATTTT
TRBJ1-5,.,TRBD1,TRBV6-5,CASSYPGQGNQPQHF,TGTGCCAGCAGTTACCCAGGACAGGGCAATCAGCCCCAGCATTTT
TRBJ2-1,few,.,TRBV19,CASRLGPWPNEQFF,TGTGCCAGTCGTCTTGGGCCGTGGCCCAATGAGCAGTTCTTC
TRBJ2-1,.,TRBD2,TRBV5-1,CASSFLSGSSYNEQFF,TGCGCCAGCAGCTTTCTCAGCGGGAGCTCCTACAATGAGCAGTTCTTC
TRBJ2-3,.,TRBD2,TRBV20-1,CSARPRTSGSFTVTQYF,TGCAGTGCTAGACCGAGGACTAGCGGTTCCTTCACGGTTACGCAGTATTTT
TRBJ2-5,.,TRBD2,TRBV28,CATQDYSGNFQETQYF,TGTGCCACCCAGGATTATAGCGGGAACTTCCAAGAGACCCAGTACTTC
TRBJ2-7,.,TRBD1,TRBV5-1,CASSPTPGQGGNEQYF,TGCGCCAGCAGCCCTACCCCTGGACAGGGCGGGAACGAGCAGTACTTC
TRBJ2-1,many,TRBD2,TRBV19,CASGLAGSEQFF,TGTGCCAGCGGACTAGCGGGTAGTGAGCAGTTCTTC
TRBJ1-4,.,TRBD1,TRBV5-5,CASSSGQGREKLFF,TGTGCCAGCAGCTCGGGACAGGGACGTGAAAAACTGTTTTTT